This entry describes one TCR beta chain. This sample stems from a study of technical replicates of blood from several donors. Profiling relied on immunoSEQ multiplex PCR, and the TCRdb table lists in-frame clones only, not all of them. The data hold about 49,000 clones, with 90% to 95% observed a single time. This CDR3 has 12 amino acids. Germline values: CDR1 MGHDK, CDR2 SYGVNS. V lost 3 bases, J lost 8 bases, and 2 bases stayed unmatched. This chain joins TRBV25-1 and TRBJ1-1; 8 bases line up with TRBD1. Sequences were obtained from PBMCs. The TCR was taken from a human donor in good health. Some clones in this sample may be carry-over from other donors' samples. Here the CDR3 DNA reads TGTGCCAGCAGTGACAGGGGGCCCGAAGCTTTCTTT. Translation gives CASSDRGPEAFF.